The 25 T cell receptor beta chains below come from one sample, sequenced in a study of cytomegalovirus exposure and HLA in healthy donors. Libraries were prepared by immunoSEQ multiplex PCR; TCRdb keeps only in-frame clonotypes and omits some of them. The sample holds 100,000 to 150,000 clones, approximately 88% seen once. Input material: PBMCs. The receptor set was obtained from a woman between 18 and 29 years old in good health and CMV-seronegative.

The chain employs TRBV5-1 and TRBJ2-2; D possibly corresponds to TRBD1 (5 bases). Trimming stripped 1 base from V and 4 bases from J, with 11 bases between. The CDR3 is made up of 15 amino acids. CDR1 is SGHRS, CDR2 YFSETQ, per germline. The DNA for the CDR3 is TGCGCCAGCAGCTTGCGCAGGGTGGGCACCGGGGAGCTGTTTTTT. Protein sequence: CASSLRRVGTGELFF. Full variable domain (rest looked up from reference TRBV5-1 and TRBJ2-2): KAGVTQTPRYLIKTRGQQVTLSCSPISGHRSVSWYQQTPGQGLQFLFEYFSETQRNKGNFPGRFSGRQFSNSRSEMNVSTLELGDSALYLCASSLRRVGTGELFFGEGSRLTVL.

The CDR3 loop reads CASSPGQRNIQYF. CDR3 sequence (DNA): TGTGCCAGCAGCCCGGGACAGAGAAACATTCAGTACTTC. V usage is TRBV11-1 and J usage is TRBJ2-4, with 7 nucleotides matching TRBD1. The germline V gene has CDR1 SGHAT and CDR2 FQDESV (reference sequence). With 5 bases clipped from V and 6 bases from J, the junction kept 4 bases outside the gene matches. The CDR3 consists of 13 residues.

The chain combines TRBV5-1 with TRBJ2-3; TRBD2 agrees at 12 bases. The CDR3 loop spans 17 amino acids. J lost 8 bases, V lost 0 bases, and 10 bases had no gene match. Germline V lookup: CDR1 SGHRS, CDR2 YFSETQ. This CDR3 reads CASSLAMTSGSAGTQYF. The DNA for the CDR3 is TGCGCCAGCAGCTTGGCGATGACTAGCGGGAGCGCAGGTACGCAGTATTTT.

The chain is built from TRBV30 and TRBJ2-2; 11 nucleotides line up with TRBD2. Germline values: CDR1 GTSNPN, CDR2 SVGIG (reference sequence). The J segment lost 6 bases and the V segment lost 0 bases, leaving 12 bases of the junction unmatched. The CDR3 loop spans 18 amino acids. The CDR3 sequence: CAWSVSVLASGRSGELFF. In DNA form, the CDR3 reads TGTGCCTGGAGTGTATCCGTGCTTGCTAGCGGGAGGTCCGGGGAGCTGTTTTTT.

The chain carries TRBV7-6 and TRBJ2-1; a weak D match, TRBD2 (6 bases). Trimming left V 5 bases short and J 2 bases short, with 13 bases between. The germline V gene has CDR1 SGHVS and CDR2 FNYEAQ. The CDR3 is 15 amino acids. The CDR3 spells CASSTGTLAYNEQFF. The DNA for the CDR3 is TGTGCCAGCAGCACCGGGACTCTGGCCTACAATGAGCAGTTCTTC.

The chain employs TRBV28 and TRBJ1-4, with 9 bases aligning to TRBD1. There are 18 residues in the CDR3. The V gene end was trimmed by 2 bases and the J gene end by 4 bases; junction bases not matched to a gene: 11. Looked up from germline, CDR1 is MDHEN and CDR2 is SYDVKM. The CDR3 protein is CASSLRDRVYLGNEKLFF. The CDR3 DNA is TGTGCCAGCAGTTTACGGGACAGGGTGTATTTAGGTAATGAAAAACTGTTTTTT.

The V gene is TRBV6-1, the J gene TRBJ2-5, with D maybe TRBD1 (6 bases). The V end lost 8 bases, the J end lost 2 bases, and 18 bases lay between the germline ends. This CDR3 spans 15 amino acids. Germline CDR1 reads MNHNS; CDR2 reads SASEGT. CDR3 DNA: TGTGCCAGCGGGCCCTCCTCAGGGGATCAAGAGACCCAGTACTTC. Translating it yields CASGPSSGDQETQYF.

The rearrangement uses TRBV4-1 and TRBJ2-4; 9 bases agree with TRBD1. The V gene's germline CDR1 is MGHRA and CDR2 YSYEKL. The CDR3 has 17 amino acids. Trimming removed 1 base from V and 4 bases from J; junction bases left unmatched: 8. The CDR3: CASSQGRSQGAKNIQYF. CDR3 sequence (DNA): TGCGCCAGCAGCCAAGGTCGGTCACAGGGGGCTAAAAACATTCAGTACTTC.

V gene TRBV11-2 combines with J gene TRBJ2-1, with 8 bases fitting TRBD2. This CDR3 has 15 residues. Per germline, CDR1 SGHAT and CDR2 FQNNGV. V lost 0 bases to trimming and J lost 3 bases; unmatched junction nucleotides: 1. The CDR3 is CASSLDGRGYNEQFF. CDR3 in DNA: TGTGCCAGCAGCTTAGACGGGAGGGGCTACAATGAGCAGTTCTTC.

The CDR3 here is CASSLGHPYNEQFF. CDR3 coding DNA: TGTGCCAGCAGCTTAGGGCACCCCTACAATGAGCAGTTCTTC. V usage is TRBV7-9 and J usage is TRBJ2-1; D is unclear. Germline V gives CDR1 SEHNR, CDR2 FQNEAQ (reference sequence). The CDR3 runs to 14 residues. The ends were cut back, 1 base at V and 2 bases at J, with 6 bases in the middle.

The rearrangement links TRBV19 to TRBJ1-5, with 8 bases lining up with TRBD1. This CDR3 is built from 15 residues. With 6 bases clipped from V and 3 bases from J, the junction kept 7 bases outside the gene matches. CDR1 and CDR2 from the germline V gene are LNHDA and SQIVND (reference sequence). The CDR3 here is CASSPGGYYNQPQHF. CDR3 coding DNA: TGTGCCAGTAGCCCAGGGGGCTATTACAATCAGCCCCAGCATTTT.

V gene TRBV6-6 combines with J gene TRBJ2-1, with 10 bases aligning to TRBD2. Germline lookup yields CDR1 MNHNY and CDR2 SVGAGI (reference sequence). V gave up 5 bases and J gave up 4 bases; unmatched junction bases: 8. The CDR3 length is 16 residues. CDR3 amino acids: CASSLAGTSEYNEQFF. CDR3 in DNA: TGTGCCAGCAGTCTCGCCGGGACTAGCGAATACAATGAGCAGTTCTTC.

V and J are TRBV6-4 and TRBJ2-1; TRBD1 matches at 7 bases. V trimming: 0 bases; J trimming: 4 bases; junction bases outside the gene matches: 12. The CDR3 consists of 18 residues. Germline loops: CDR1 MRHNA, CDR2 SNTAGT. DNA for the CDR3: TGTGCCAGCAGTGACTCTGCGGGCCCAGGACAGGAGTACAATGAGCAGTTCTTC. The encoded protein is CASSDSAGPGQEYNEQFF.

This rearrangement joins TRBV6-5 to TRBJ2-1; TRBD1 aligns across 8 bases. J lost 3 bases, V lost 4 bases, and 2 bases had no gene match. This CDR3 contains 14 residues. Germline values: CDR1 MNHEY, CDR2 SVGAGI. The CDR3 nucleotides read TGTGCCAGCAGTTTCGGACAGGGCTACAATGAGCAGTTCTTC. Its protein product is CASSFGQGYNEQFF.

The genes are TRBV7-9 and TRBJ2-2; tentative D call: TRBD2 (5 bases). From germline, CDR1 is SEHNR and CDR2 FQNEAQ (reference sequence). V was trimmed by 3 bases and J by 1 base, leaving 9 bases between them. The CDR3 runs 15 residues. In DNA, the CDR3 is TGTGCCAGCAGCTTCGGACTGATGAACACCGGGGAGCTGTTTTTT. Amino acid sequence: CASSFGLMNTGELFF.

The CDR3 nucleotides are TGCGCCAGCAGTGAGTTCCTAGCGGGACGGGGCGAGCAGTACTTC. This translates into CASSEFLAGRGEQYF. The chain is built from TRBV10-2 and TRBJ2-7; 9 bases align to TRBD2. J gave up 6 bases and V 1 base, and 7 bases lay outside the gene matches. The CDR3 consists of 15 residues. The V gene's germline CDR1 is WSHSY and CDR2 SAAADI.

The chain carries TRBV7-9 and TRBJ1-2, with D tentatively TRBD1 (6 bases). V was cut by 2 bases and J by 3 bases, with 13 bases left in between. Germline V gene data show CDR1 as SEHNR and CDR2 as FQNEAQ (reference sequence). This CDR3 comprises 15 residues. The CDR3 DNA is TGTGCCAGCAGCTTAATTTGGACAGTTCACTATGGCTACACCTTC. Translation: CASSLIWTVHYGYTF.

There are a few counts of this clone. This chain connects TRBV6-4 to TRBJ2-3; weak D call: TRBD2 (6 bases). Germline V lookup: CDR1 MRHNA, CDR2 SNTAGT. V was trimmed by 4 bases and J by 1 base, leaving 12 bases between them. The CDR3 spans 15 residues. DNA of the CDR3: TGTGCCAGCAGTGTAGAGGGAGGCGGCACAGATACGCAGTATTTT. This translates into CASSVEGGGTDTQYF.

The chain couples TRBV9 to TRBJ2-3; 7 positions agree with TRBD1. Germline values: CDR1 SGDLS, CDR2 YYNGEE. The CDR3 spans 16 residues. After removal of 2 bases from V and 0 bases from J, the junction contained 6 bases not matched to a gene. As DNA, the CDR3 is TGTGCCAGCAGCGTCCTGGGACAGTTTAGCACAGATACGCAGTATTTT. This encodes CASSVLGQFSTDTQYF. The full variable domain, its missing parts supplied by reference TRBV9 and TRBJ2-3, is DSGVTQTPKHLITATGQRVTLRCSPRSGDLSVYWYQQSLDQGLQFLIQYYNGEERAKGNILERFSAQQFPDLHSELNLSSLELGDSALYFCASSVLGQFSTDTQYFGPGTRLTVL.

V usage is TRBV28 and J usage is TRBJ1-2, with D unclear. V lost 5 bases, J lost 5 bases, and 9 bases lay in between. CDR1 MDHEN and CDR2 SYDVKM come from the germline V gene. The CDR3 runs 12 residues. For the CDR3, the DNA is TGTGCCAGCAGTCCCCGGTCTTATGGCTACACCTTC. The encoded protein is CASSPRSYGYTF.

The chain carries TRBV6-4 and TRBJ2-2; 10 positions match TRBD2. J lost 5 bases, V lost 6 bases, and 6 bases had no gene match. The germline CDR1 and CDR2 sequences are MRHNA and SNTAGT. CDR3 length: 15 residues. CDR3 bases: TGTGCCAGCAGCCTAGCGGGAGAGGGAACCGGGGAGCTGTTTTTT. As protein: CASSLAGEGTGELFF.

Written as DNA, the CDR3 is TGTGCCAGCATCCCGGGGGACAGGACCCCAGGACAATTCTTC. This gives the protein CASIPGDRTPGQFF. This chain uses TRBV6-5 with TRBJ2-1; TRBD1 agrees at 8 bases. The CDR3 has 14 amino acids. V was clipped by 7 bases and J by 16 bases; unmatched bases: 18. Germline V gene sequence: CDR1 MNHEY, CDR2 SVGAGI.

This chain joins TRBV7-3 and TRBJ2-1; D is perhaps TRBD2 (5 bases). From germline, CDR1 is SGHTA and CDR2 FQGTGA. Trimming took 4 bases from V and 8 from J, leaving 18 bases between them. The CDR3 totals 15 residues. This CDR3 is CASSYSSTEGHEQFF. DNA of the CDR3: TGTGCCAGCAGCTACTCTAGCACCGAGGGCCATGAGCAGTTCTTC. Complete variable domain (other parts from reference TRBV7-3 and TRBJ2-1): GAGVSQTPSNKVTEKGKYVELRCDPISGHTALYWYRQSLGQGPEFLIYFQGTGAADDSGLPNDRFFAVRPEGSVSTLKIQRTERGDSAVYLCASSYSSTEGHEQFFGPGTRLTVL.

The chain uses TRBV29-1 and TRBJ2-7; no definite D call. The length of the CDR3 is 13 residues. CDR1 and CDR2 from the germline V gene are SQVTM and ANQGSEA. The germline V and J ends were trimmed by 4 bases and 0 bases, with 10 bases remaining between them. CDR3 region: CSVVAGLSYEQYF. The CDR3 coding sequence is TGCAGCGTTGTCGCAGGCCTCTCCTACGAGCAGTACTTC.

The rearrangement joins TRBV10-2 to TRBJ1-5; TRBD1 might be the D (6 bases). Germline lookup yields CDR1 WSHSY and CDR2 SAAADI. V lost 4 bases and J 4 bases, leaving 11 bases between the germline ends. The CDR3 spans 14 residues. CDR3 residues: CASSGMTGNQPQHF. Written as DNA, the CDR3 is TGCGCCAGCAGTGGGATGACAGGTAATCAGCCCCAGCATTTT.